This TCR beta chain was sequenced in a study of T-cell reconstitution after alpha-beta-depleted transplantation in children (dated by TCRdb to about 2016). Turning to the overall study: T-cell immune reconstitution after TCRalphabeta/CD19-depleted allogeneic hematopoietic cell transplantation in children was quantitatively tracked in the study by means of TCR repertoire profiling.

This clonotype was observed many times. No antigen is known for it. Base qualities were left out, and no much larger clone turns up one base away. The library relied on PCR. The sample was run on an Illumina HiSeq 2500. TCR libraries were prepared with molecular barcoding, using unique molecular identifiers to normalize TCRbeta repertoire quantification. TCRdb ran its own pipeline on the public reads, namely fastp trimming at Q25 and MiXCR clone calling, and kept in-frame beta chains. Identical CDR3 protein sequences are pooled into one entry, listed with their most common genes and DNA. This sample holds about 240,000 distinct CDR3 sequences; about 12% were observed only once. Of the sample, around 3% falls within the top ten clones. Spanning cysteine to phenylalanine, the CDR3 consists of 15 amino acids. Just CDR3 DNA is preserved here, 45 bases in frame from base 1. Looking up the germline V gene yields CDR1 KGHDR and CDR2 SFDVKD. V trim: 3 bases; J trim: 3 bases; unmatched bases: 5.

Sequenced material: PBMCs from the stem cell graft donor, taken from the stem cell graft. This sequence was found in a human donor who donated a stem cell graft to a child with acute lymphoblastic leukemia. The chain employs TRBV24-1 and TRBJ2-7; TRBD1 agrees with 9 junctional bases. The nucleotide sequence reads TGTGCCACCAGTGATCCCGGACAGGGGTTCTACGAGCAGTACTTC. The encoded protein is CATSDPGQGFYEQYF.